Reported below is one T cell receptor beta chain. Its antigen is as yet unknown. Donors showed nominal health when sampled, although they likely had unrecorded immune exposures. The sample comes from a study of cytomegalovirus exposure and HLA in healthy donors. Study background: Earlier, 95 million to 130 million unique TCR beta sequences were recovered from some 200 million T cells by an analysis. Study results and limitations: A later analysis reportedly found fewer N-insertions in an Asian-associated ancestry cluster than the approximately 700-donor mean.

The CDR3 contains 15 residues. Per germline, CDR1 LNHDA and CDR2 SQIVND (reference sequence). V shed 2 bases, J shed 5 bases, and the junction held 7 bases outside the gene matches. The PCR had 60 Vbeta and 13 Jbeta primers. As handled by the study authors: Later reanalysis found 75 million to 95 million unique TCR beta chains, around 9.9 million of them shared. Using immunoSEQ multiplex PCR, the repertoire was profiled, and TCRdb retains in-frame clones only, with some absent. V and J calls and clone size follow that table, whereas D and trimming were derived from the DNA. The profile shows roughly 200,000 clones, 75% to 90% of them singletons.

The TCR was taken from a woman under 30 in good health and CMV-seronegative. Sequencing was performed on PBMCs. This chain connects TRBV19 to TRBJ2-3, with 7 bases aligning to TRBD1. CDR3 sequence: CASSITTGRLDTQYF. The CDR3 DNA reads as TGTGCCAGTAGTATAACGACAGGGCGATTAGATACGCAGTATTTT.